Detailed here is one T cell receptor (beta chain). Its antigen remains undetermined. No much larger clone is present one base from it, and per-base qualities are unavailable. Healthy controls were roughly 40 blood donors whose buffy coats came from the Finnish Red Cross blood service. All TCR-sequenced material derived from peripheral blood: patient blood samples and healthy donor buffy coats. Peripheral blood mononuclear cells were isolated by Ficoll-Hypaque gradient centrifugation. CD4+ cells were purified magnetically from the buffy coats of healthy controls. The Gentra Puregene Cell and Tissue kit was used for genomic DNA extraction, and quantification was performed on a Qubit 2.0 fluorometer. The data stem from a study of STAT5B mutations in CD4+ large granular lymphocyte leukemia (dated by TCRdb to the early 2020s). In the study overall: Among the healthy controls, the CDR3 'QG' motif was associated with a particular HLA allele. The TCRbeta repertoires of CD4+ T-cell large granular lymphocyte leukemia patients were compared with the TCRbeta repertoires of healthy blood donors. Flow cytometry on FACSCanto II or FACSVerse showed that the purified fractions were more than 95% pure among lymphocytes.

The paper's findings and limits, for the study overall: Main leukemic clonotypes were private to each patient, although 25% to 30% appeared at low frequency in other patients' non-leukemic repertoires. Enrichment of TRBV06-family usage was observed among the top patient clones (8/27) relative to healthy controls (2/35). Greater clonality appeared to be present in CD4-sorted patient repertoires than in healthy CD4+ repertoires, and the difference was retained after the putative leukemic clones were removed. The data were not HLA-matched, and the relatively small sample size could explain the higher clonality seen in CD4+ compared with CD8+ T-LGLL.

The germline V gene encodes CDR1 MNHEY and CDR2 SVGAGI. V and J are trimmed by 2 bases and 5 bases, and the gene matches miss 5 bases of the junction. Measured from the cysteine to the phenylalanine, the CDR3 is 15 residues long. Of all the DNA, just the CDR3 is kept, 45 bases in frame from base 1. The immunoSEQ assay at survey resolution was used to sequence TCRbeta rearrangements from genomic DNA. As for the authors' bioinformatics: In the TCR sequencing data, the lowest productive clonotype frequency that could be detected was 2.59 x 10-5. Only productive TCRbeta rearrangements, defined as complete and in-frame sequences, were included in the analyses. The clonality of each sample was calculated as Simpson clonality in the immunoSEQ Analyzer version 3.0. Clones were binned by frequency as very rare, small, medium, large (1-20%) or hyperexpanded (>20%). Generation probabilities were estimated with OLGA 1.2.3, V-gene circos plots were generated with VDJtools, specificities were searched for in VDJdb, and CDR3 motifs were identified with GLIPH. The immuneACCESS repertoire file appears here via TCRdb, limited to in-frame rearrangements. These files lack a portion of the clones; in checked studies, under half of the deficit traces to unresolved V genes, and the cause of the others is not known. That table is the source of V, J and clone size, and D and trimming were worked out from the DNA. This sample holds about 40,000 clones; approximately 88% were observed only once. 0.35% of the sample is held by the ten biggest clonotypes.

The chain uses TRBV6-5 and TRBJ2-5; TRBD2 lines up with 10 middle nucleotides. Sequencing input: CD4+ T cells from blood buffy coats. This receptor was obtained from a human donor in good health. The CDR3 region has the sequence CASSYGTSDRETQYF. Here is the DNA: TGTGCCAGCAGTTACGGGACTAGCGACCGGGAGACCCAGTACTTC.